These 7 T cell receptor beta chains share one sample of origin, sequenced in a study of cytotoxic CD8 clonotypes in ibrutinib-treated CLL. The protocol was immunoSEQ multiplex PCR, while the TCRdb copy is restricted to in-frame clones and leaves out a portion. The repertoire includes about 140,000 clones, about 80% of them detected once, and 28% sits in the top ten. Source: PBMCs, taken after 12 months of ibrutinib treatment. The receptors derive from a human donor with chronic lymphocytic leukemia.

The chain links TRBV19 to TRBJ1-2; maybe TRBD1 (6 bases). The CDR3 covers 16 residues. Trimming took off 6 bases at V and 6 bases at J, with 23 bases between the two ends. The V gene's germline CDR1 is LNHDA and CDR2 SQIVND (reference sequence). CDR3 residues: CASSMVTWYRADGYTF. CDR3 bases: TGTGCCAGTAGCATGGTAACATGGTACAGGGCGGATGGCTACACCTTC.

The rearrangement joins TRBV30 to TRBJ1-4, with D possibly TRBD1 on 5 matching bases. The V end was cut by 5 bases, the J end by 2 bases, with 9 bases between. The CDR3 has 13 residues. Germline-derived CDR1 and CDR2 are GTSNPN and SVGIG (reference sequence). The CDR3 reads CAWGGTTNEKLFF. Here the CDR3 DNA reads TGTGCCTGGGGGGGGACGACTAATGAAAAACTGTTTTTT.

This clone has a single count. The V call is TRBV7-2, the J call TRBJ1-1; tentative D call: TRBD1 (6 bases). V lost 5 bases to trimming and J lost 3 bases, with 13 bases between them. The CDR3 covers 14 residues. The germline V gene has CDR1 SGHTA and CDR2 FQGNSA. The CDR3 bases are TGTGCCAGCAGCCTTCGAGGGGGGGACACTGAAGCTTTCTTT. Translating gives CASSLRGGDTEAFF.

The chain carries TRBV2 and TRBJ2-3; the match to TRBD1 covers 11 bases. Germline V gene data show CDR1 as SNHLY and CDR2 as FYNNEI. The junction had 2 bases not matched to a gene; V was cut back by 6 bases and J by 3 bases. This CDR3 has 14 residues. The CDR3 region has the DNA TGTGCCAGCAGCGGACAGGGGGCGACAGATACGCAGTATTTT. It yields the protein CASSGQGATDTQYF.

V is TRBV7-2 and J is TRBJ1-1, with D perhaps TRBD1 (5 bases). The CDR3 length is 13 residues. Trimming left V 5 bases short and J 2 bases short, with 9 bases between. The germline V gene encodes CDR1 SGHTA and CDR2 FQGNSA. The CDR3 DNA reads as TGTGCCAGCAGCCCGACAGTTAACACTGAAGCTTTCTTT. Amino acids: CASSPTVNTEAFF.

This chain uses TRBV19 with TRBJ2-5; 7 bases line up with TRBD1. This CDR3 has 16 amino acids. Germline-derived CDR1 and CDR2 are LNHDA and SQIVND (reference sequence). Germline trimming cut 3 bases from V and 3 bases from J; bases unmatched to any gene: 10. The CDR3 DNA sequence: TGTGCCAGTAGTATCAACTTCCAGACAGGGAAAGAGACCCAGTACTTC. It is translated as CASSINFQTGKETQYF.

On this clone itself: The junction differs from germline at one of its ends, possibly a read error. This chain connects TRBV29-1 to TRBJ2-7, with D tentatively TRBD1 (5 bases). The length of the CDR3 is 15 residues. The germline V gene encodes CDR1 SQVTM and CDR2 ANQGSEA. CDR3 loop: CSVEGAVAGHYEQYF. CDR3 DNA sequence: TGCAGCGTCGAAGGTGCTGTTGCAGGGCACTACGAGCAGTACTTC.